The 15 T cell receptor beta chains listed next were all sequenced from one sample in a study of vaccination effects on CD4 cells after COVID-19. The assay was immunoSEQ multiplex PCR, and TCRdb's table has in-frame clones only and misses some. The sample lists about 80,000 clones; roughly 80% were seen once. Using viral peptide pools, the ViraFEST assay grew out antigen-specific CD4+ T cells prior to sequencing. Cultured cells yielded isolated CD4+ T cells after roughly 11 days. Subjects were given two BNT162b2 or mRNA-1273 vaccine doses. No antigen is known for these receptors. The material was CD4+ T cells from PBMCs cultured with HCoV-OC43 spike peptides, obtained after COVID-19 vaccination. Subset specified: HCoV-OC43 spike overlapping peptide pool stimulation. All receptors come from a human donor who received a COVID-19 vaccine.

This chain connects TRBV12-3 or TRBV12-4 to TRBJ1-2; 7 positions agree with TRBD1. This CDR3 is built from 13 residues. J gave up 5 bases and V 5 bases, and 5 bases lay outside the gene matches. The CDR3 sequence is CASSPQGKYGYTF. Here the CDR3 DNA reads TGTGCCAGCAGTCCACAGGGGAAGTATGGCTACACCTTC.

The V gene is TRBV28, the J gene TRBJ2-3; D gene unclear. Germline V gene lookup returns CDR1 MDHEN and CDR2 SYDVKM. Trimming took off 6 bases at V and 2 bases at J, with 12 bases between the two ends. This CDR3 has 14 amino acids. The CDR3 nucleotides read TGTGCCAGCAGCCTAGGACGGCTCACAGATACGCAGTATTTT. It specifies CASSLGRLTDTQYF.

On this clone itself: The same CDR3 can be traced to other DNA sequences in this sample. V is TRBV5-6 and J is TRBJ1-2, with D perhaps TRBD1 (5 bases). There are 14 residues in the CDR3. The V end lost 4 bases, the J end lost 1 base, and 11 bases lay between the germline ends. The germline V gene has CDR1 SGHDT and CDR2 YYEEEE. This CDR3 is CASSPGRFNYGYTF. DNA of the CDR3: TGTGCCAGCAGCCCGGGACGGTTTAACTATGGCTACACCTTC.

The chain joins TRBV18 to TRBJ2-1, with TRBD1 as a possible D gene (6 bases). V gave up 0 bases and J gave up 5 bases, with 11 bases separating them. Germline CDR1 reads KGHSH; CDR2 reads LQKENI. CDR3 length equals 15 residues. As DNA, the CDR3 is TGTGCCAGCTCACCACCCCCACAGGGCAACAATGAGCAGTTCTTC. This translates into CASSPPPQGNNEQFF.

The gene calls are TRBV18 and TRBJ2-3; the D gene could be TRBD1 or TRBD2 (5 bases each). The CDR3 runs to 15 residues. Trimming stripped 4 bases from V and 4 bases from J, with 15 bases between. CDR1 and CDR2 from the germline V gene are KGHSH and LQKENI. Here the CDR3 DNA reads TGTGCCAGCTCACTTTGGCAGGGACGACCAGATACGCAGTATTTT. Translating gives CASSLWQGRPDTQYF.

The V gene is TRBV18, the J gene TRBJ2-5; TRBD2 matches at 10 bases. The germline gives CDR1 KGHSH, CDR2 LQKENI. This CDR3 contains 16 residues. J was trimmed by 3 bases and V by 0 bases; bases with no gene match: 4. DNA of the CDR3: TGTGCCAGCTCACCACCGGGACTAGCGACGAAAGAGACCCAGTACTTC. Protein sequence: CASSPPGLATKETQYF.

The chain is built from TRBV9 and TRBJ2-1, with TRBD2 matching 11 bases. Germline CDR1 SGDLS, CDR2 YYNGEE. Trimming at V came to 2 bases and at J to 6 bases, leaving 4 bases not matched to a gene. This CDR3 has 15 amino acids. The CDR3 loop is CASSVLAGGPNEQFF. CDR3 bases: TGTGCCAGCAGCGTGTTAGCGGGGGGGCCCAATGAGCAGTTCTTC. Using reference TRBV9 and TRBJ2-1 for the parts outside the CDR3, the full variable domain is DSGVTQTPKHLITATGQRVTLRCSPRSGDLSVYWYQQSLDQGLQFLIQYYNGEERAKGNILERFSAQQFPDLHSELNLSSLELGDSALYFCASSVLAGGPNEQFFGPGTRLTVL.

The rearrangement uses TRBV4-3 and TRBJ1-3, with D tentatively TRBD1 (6 bases). The CDR3 loop spans 15 amino acids. Per germline, CDR1 LGHNA and CDR2 YSLEER. Trimming pared 1 base from V and 10 bases from J, leaving 17 bases between. The CDR3 DNA sequence: TGCGCCAGCAGCCAAGCTCGGGGGGCCGGGGGTACCATATATTTT. Protein: CASSQARGAGGTIYF.

The chain employs TRBV19 and TRBJ2-1; TRBD1 matches at 8 bases. CDR3 length equals 15 residues. V lost 5 bases and J lost 0; bases outside the gene matches: 3. Per germline, CDR1 LNHDA and CDR2 SQIVND (reference sequence). DNA for the CDR3: TGTGCCAGTAGTCCCCAGGGGGCCTCCTACAATGAGCAGTTCTTC. Its protein product is CASSPQGASYNEQFF.

The chain joins TRBV5-6 to TRBJ1-3; D is ambiguous. The CDR3 is made up of 17 amino acids. The V end was cut by 1 base, the J end by 3 bases, with 17 bases between. Germline V gives CDR1 SGHDT, CDR2 YYEEEE. CDR3 protein: CASSLNVAAKFGNTIYF. DNA for the CDR3: TGTGCCAGCAGCTTGAATGTAGCAGCGAAATTTGGAAACACCATATATTTT.

The chain links TRBV6-2 or TRBV6-3 to TRBJ2-7, with D perhaps TRBD2 (6 bases). V lost 0 bases to trimming and J lost 5 bases, with 17 bases between them. Looked up from germline, CDR1 is MNHEY and CDR2 is SVGEGT. The CDR3 spans 16 residues. The CDR3 coding sequence is TGTGCCAGCAGTTACTCATTACGAAAGGGAGGAGACGAGCAGTACGTC. Protein product: CASSYSLRKGGDEQYV.

This clone was seen once. J is TRBJ1-4 and V is TRBV2; D gene unclear. The germline CDR1 and CDR2 sequences are SNHLY and FYNNEI. The CDR3 sequence is 13 residues long. Deletions cut 4 bases from V and 6 bases from J, with 9 bases between. This chain's CDR3 is CASSAGMDEKLFF. The CDR3 bases are TGTGCCAGCAGTGCGGGTATGGATGAAAAACTGTTTTTT.

V usage is TRBV2 and J usage is TRBJ1-5, with D hard to call. Trimming pared 3 bases from V and 0 bases from J, leaving 9 bases between. Germline-derived CDR1 and CDR2 are SNHLY and FYNNEI. CDR3 length equals 15 residues. In nucleotides, the CDR3 is TGTGCCAGCAGTGAGCGCCAGCTTAGCAATCAGCCCCAGCATTTT. It specifies CASSERQLSNQPQHF.

The chain has TRBV6-5 and TRBJ2-1, with D unclear. Germline-derived CDR1 and CDR2 are MNHEY and SVGAGI. The CDR3 has 11 amino acids. V was pared by 1 base and J by 7 bases, with 2 bases between. The CDR3 spells CASSYLNEQFF. The CDR3 DNA reads as TGTGCCAGCAGTTACTTAAATGAGCAGTTCTTC.

With regard to this clone: Compared with germline, one end of the junction differs, possibly owing to a read error. This sequence joins TRBV7-9 and TRBJ2-2; TRBD2 matches 12 bases. The CDR3 sequence is 12 residues long. In germline, CDR1 is SEHNR, CDR2 FQNEAQ (reference sequence). CDR3 nucleotide sequence: TGCCTAGCGGGGGGGCAGACCGGGGAGCTGTTTTTT. Amino acids: CLAGGQTGELFF.